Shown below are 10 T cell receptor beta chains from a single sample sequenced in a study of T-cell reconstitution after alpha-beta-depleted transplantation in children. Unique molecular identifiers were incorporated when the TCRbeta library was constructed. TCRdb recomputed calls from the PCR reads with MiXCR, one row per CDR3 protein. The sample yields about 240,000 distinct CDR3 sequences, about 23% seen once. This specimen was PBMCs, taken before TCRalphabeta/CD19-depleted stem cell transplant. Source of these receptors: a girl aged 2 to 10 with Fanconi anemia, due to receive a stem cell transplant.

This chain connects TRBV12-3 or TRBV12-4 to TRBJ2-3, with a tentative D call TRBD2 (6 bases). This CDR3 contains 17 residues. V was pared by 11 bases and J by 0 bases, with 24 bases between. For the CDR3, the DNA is TGTGCCTTCTCCTCGTCAATGGGGGGACCTAGCACAGATACGCAGTATTTT. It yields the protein CAFSSSMGGPSTDTQYF.

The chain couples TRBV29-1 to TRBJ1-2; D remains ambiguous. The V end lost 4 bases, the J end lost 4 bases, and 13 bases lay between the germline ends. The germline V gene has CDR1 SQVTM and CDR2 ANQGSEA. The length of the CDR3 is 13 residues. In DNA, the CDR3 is TGCAGCGTTGCACCAACACCAGGCTATGGCTACACCTTC. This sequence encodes CSVAPTPGYGYTF.

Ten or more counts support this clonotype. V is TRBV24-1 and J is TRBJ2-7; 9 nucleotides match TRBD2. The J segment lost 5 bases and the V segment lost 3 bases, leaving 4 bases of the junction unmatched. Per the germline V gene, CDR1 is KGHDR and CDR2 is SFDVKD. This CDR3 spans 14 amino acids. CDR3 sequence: CATSDSGRHDEQYF. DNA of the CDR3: TGTGCCACCAGTGATAGCGGGAGGCACGACGAGCAGTACTTC.

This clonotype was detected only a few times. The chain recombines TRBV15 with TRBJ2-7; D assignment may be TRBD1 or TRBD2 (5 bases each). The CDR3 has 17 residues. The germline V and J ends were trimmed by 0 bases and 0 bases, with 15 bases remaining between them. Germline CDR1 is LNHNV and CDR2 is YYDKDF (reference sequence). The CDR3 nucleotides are TGTGCCACCAGCAGAGATCAGTTGGGACGGAGCTCCTACGAGCAGTACTTC. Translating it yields CATSRDQLGRSSYEQYF.

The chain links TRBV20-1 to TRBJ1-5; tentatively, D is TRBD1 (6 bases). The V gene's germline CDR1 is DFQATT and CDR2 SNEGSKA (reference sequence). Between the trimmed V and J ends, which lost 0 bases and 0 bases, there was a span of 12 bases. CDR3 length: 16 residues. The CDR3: CSARDGQHYSNQPQHF. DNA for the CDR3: TGCAGTGCTAGAGATGGACAGCACTATAGCAATCAGCCCCAGCATTTT.

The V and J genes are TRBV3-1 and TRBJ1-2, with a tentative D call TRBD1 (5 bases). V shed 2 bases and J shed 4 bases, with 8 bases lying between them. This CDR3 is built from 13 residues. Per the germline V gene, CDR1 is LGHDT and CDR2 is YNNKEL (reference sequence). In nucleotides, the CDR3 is TGTGCCAGCAGCCAACAGGGATTCTATGGCTACACCTTC. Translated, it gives CASSQQGFYGYTF. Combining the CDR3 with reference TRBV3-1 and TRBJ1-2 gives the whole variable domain DTAVSQTPKYLVTQMGNDKSIKCEQNLGHDTMYWYKQDSKKFLKIMFSYNNKELIINETVPNRFSPKSPDKAHLNLHINSLELGDSAVYFCASSQQGFYGYTFGSGTRLTVV.

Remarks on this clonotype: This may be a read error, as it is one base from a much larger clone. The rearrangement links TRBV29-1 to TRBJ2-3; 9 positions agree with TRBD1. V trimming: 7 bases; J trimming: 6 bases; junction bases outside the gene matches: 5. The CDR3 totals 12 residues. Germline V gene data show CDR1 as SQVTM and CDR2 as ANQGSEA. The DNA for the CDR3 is TGCAGCGGGACAGGGGTTGAGGATACGCAGTATTTT. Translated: CSGTGVEDTQYF.

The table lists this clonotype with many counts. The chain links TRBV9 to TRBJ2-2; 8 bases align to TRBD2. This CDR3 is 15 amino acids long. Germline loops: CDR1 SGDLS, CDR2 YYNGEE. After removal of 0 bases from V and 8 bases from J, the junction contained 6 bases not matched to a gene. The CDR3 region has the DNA TGTGCCAGCAGCGTAGGTGGACTAGCTGGAGGGGAGCTGTTTTTT. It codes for CASSVGGLAGGELFF.

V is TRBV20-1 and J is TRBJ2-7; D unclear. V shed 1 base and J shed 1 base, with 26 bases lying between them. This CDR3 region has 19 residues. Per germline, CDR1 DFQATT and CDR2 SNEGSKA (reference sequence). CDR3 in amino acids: CSARATENTDVLRSYEQYF. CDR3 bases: TGCAGTGCTAGAGCTACGGAGAACACCGACGTACTCAGATCCTACGAGCAGTACTTC.

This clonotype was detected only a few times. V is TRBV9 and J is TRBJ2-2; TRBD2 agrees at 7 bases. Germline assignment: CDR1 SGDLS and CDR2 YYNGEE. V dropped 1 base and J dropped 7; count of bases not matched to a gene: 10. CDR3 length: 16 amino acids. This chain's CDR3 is CASSVKSRLAVGELFF. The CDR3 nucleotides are TGTGCCAGCAGCGTAAAATCCCGACTAGCTGTCGGGGAGCTGTTTTTT.